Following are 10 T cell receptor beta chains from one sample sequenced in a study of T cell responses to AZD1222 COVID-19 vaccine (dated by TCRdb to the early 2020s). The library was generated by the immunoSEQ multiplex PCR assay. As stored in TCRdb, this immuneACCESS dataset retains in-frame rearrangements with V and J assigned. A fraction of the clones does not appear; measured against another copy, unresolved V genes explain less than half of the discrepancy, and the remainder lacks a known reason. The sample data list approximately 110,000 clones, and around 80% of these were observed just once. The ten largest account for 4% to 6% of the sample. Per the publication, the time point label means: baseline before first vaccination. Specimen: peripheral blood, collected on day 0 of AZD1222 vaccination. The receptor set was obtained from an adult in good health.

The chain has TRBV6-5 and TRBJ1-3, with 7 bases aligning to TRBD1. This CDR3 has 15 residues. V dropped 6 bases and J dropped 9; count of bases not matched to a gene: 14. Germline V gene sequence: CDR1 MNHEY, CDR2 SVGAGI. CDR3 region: CASRPQGPRGGTIYF. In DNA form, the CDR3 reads TGTGCCAGCAGGCCCCAGGGGCCCAGGGGGGGCACCATATATTTT.

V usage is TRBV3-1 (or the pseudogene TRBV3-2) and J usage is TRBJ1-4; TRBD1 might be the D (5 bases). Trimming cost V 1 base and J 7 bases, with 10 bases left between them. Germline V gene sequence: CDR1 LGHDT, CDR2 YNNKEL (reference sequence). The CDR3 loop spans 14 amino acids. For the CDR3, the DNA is TGTGCCAGCAGCCAAGTGGCAGGGTTTGAAAAACTGTTTTTT. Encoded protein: CASSQVAGFEKLFF.

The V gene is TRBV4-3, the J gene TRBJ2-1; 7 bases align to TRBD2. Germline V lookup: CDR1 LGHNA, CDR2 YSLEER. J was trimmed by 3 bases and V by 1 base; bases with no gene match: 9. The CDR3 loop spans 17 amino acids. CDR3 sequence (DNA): TGCGCCAGCAGCCAAGTTCATAACGGGGGGATCTACAATGAGCAGTTCTTC. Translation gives CASSQVHNGGIYNEQFF.

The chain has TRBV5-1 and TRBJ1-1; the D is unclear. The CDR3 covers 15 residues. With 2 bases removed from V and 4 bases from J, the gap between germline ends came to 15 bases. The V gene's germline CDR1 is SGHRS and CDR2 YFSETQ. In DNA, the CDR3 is TGCGCCAGCAGCTTCGGTGTAGGGATGTCCACTGAAGCTTTCTTT. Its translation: CASSFGVGMSTEAFF. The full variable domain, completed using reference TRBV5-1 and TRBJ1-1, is KAGVTQTPRYLIKTRGQQVTLSCSPISGHRSVSWYQQTPGQGLQFLFEYFSETQRNKGNFPGRFSGRQFSNSRSEMNVSTLELGDSALYLCASSFGVGMSTEAFFGQGTRLTVV.

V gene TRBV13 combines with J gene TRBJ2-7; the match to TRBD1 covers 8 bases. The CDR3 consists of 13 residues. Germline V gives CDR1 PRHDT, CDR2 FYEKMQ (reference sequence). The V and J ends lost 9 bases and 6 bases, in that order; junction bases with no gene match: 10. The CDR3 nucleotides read TGTGCCAGTAACAGGGGGACAGGCACCGAGCAGTACTTC. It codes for CASNRGTGTEQYF.

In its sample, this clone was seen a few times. CDR3 amino acids: CASSQNPGGGTEAFF. CDR3 nucleotide sequence: TGTGCCAGCAGCCAAAACCCGGGGGGGGGCACTGAAGCTTTCTTT. The chain is built from TRBV7-2 and TRBJ1-1, with a weak D call TRBD1 (5 bases). The germline CDR1 and CDR2 sequences are SGHTA and FQGNSA. Trimming cost V 5 bases and J 4 bases, with 17 bases left between them. CDR3 length: 15 amino acids.

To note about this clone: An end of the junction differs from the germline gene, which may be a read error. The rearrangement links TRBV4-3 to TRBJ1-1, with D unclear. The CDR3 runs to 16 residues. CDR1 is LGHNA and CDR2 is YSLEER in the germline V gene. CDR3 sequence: CASRQGMGRVNTEAFF. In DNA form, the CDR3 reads TGCGCCAGCAGGCAAGGGATGGGCAGAGTGAACACTGAAGCTTTCTTT.

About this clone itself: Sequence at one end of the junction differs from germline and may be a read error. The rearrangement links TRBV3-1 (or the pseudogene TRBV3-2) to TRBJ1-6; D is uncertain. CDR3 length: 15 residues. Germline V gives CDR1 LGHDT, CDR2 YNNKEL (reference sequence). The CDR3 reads CASSQGSHYTSPLHF. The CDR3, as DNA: TGTGCCAGCAGCCAGGGCAGTCACTATACTTCACCCCTCCACTTT.

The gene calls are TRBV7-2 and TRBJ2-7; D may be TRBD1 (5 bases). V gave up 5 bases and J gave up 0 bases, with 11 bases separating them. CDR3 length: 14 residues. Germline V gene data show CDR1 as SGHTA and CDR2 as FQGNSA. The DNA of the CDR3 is TGTGCCAGCAGCGAGACAGCAGTCTCCTACGAGCAGTACTTC. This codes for CASSETAVSYEQYF. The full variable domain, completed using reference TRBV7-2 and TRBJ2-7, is GAGVSQSPSNKVTEKGKDVELRCDPISGHTALYWYRQSLGQGLEFLIYFQGNSAPDKSGLPSDRFSAERTGGSVSTLTIQRTQQEDSAVYLCASSETAVSYEQYFGPGTRLTVT.

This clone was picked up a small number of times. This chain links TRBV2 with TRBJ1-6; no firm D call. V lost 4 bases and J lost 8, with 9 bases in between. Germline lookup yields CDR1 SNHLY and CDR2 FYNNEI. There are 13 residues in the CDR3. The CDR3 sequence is CASSVRVDSPLHF. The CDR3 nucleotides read TGTGCCAGCAGTGTCCGGGTTGATTCACCCCTCCACTTT.